This TCR beta chain was recorded in a study of blood T cell repertoires in COVID-19. Trimming at V came to 4 bases and at J to 5 bases, leaving 22 bases not matched to a gene. This CDR3 is built from 19 residues. Germline CDR1 is SGHNT and CDR2 is YENEEA. The method was immunoSEQ multiplex PCR; TCRdb's version includes in-frame clones alone and lacks a portion of them. The repertoire holds under 250,000 clones, with around 89% as singletons. The chain uses TRBV11-3 and TRBJ2-5, with 7 bases that match TRBD1. Sequencing used PBMCs or T cells enriched from blood (not recorded which). This receptor was taken from a woman aged 18-30 years in a cohort exposed to, infected with or recovered from COVID-19 (not recorded which). CDR3 nucleotides: TGTGCCAGCAGCTCCGACCAAGGACAGGAGTCCGGGCTCGGGGAGACCCAGTACTTC. Amino acids: CASSSDQGQESGLGETQYF.